These 13 T cell receptor beta chains were all obtained from the same sample, sequenced in a study of T cells in Graves' hyperthyroidism and ophthalmopathy. RNA transcripts gave rise to amplified TCR beta CDR3 regions. The HTBI primer set served for first-round RT-PCR of the TCR CDR3. TCRdb independently ran MiXCR on the multiplex PCR reads; one entry per CDR3 protein. This sample has approximately 620,000 distinct CDR3 sequences, with approximately 15% found just once. Sequences were obtained from blood. The receptors come from a woman aged 40 to 50 with Graves' ophthalmopathy.

This clonotype was observed a few times. This could be a read error, since a much larger clone is one nucleotide away. This chain uses TRBV11-2 with TRBJ2-3; D is uncertain. The CDR3 runs 14 residues. CDR1 SGHAT and CDR2 FQNNGV come from the germline V gene. The chain's CDR3 is CTSSWASGTDTQYF. The DNA for the CDR3 is TGTACCAGCAGCTGGGCCAGCGGCACAGATACGCAGTATTTT.

The table lists this clonotype with many counts. V and J are TRBV4-1 and TRBJ2-7; 8 positions agree with TRBD2. J was trimmed by 1 base and V by 1 base; bases with no gene match: 3. Germline CDR1 MGHRA, CDR2 YSYEKL. The CDR3 contains 15 residues. The CDR3 DNA follows: TGCGCCAGCAGCCAAGCAACTAGCGGTTCCTACGAGCAGTACTTC. Encoded protein: CASSQATSGSYEQYF.

In this sample, this clonotype turned up a few times. This chain joins TRBV2 and TRBJ2-1; 11 bases fit TRBD2. The CDR3 covers 16 residues. Germline values: CDR1 SNHLY, CDR2 FYNNEI. J gave up 3 bases and V 5 bases, and 6 bases lay outside the gene matches. The CDR3 sequence is CASSHKTSGGYNEQFF. The CDR3 DNA is TGTGCCAGCAGTCACAAAACTAGCGGGGGCTACAATGAGCAGTTCTTC. The variable domain in full, with the rest retrieved from reference TRBV2 and TRBJ2-1, is EPEVTQTPSHQVTQMGQEVILRCVPISNHLYFYWYRQILGQKVEFLVSFYNNEISEKSEIFDDQFSVERPDGSNFTLKIRSTKLEDSAMYFCASSHKTSGGYNEQFFGPGTRLTVL.

This clonotype was seen only a few times. The chain joins TRBV7-9 to TRBJ1-1; D unresolved. The CDR3 has 18 amino acids. Trimming cost V 5 bases and J 0 bases, with 22 bases left between them. Germline V gene sequence: CDR1 SEHNR, CDR2 FQNEAQ (reference sequence). This CDR3 is CASSSIRQSEEVNTEAFF. The CDR3, as DNA: TGTGCCAGCAGCAGCATTCGACAATCCGAGGAGGTGAACACTGAAGCTTTCTTT.

The chain carries TRBV14 and TRBJ2-2; D call uncertain. Between the trimmed V and J ends, which lost 3 bases and 0 bases, there was a span of 11 bases. The germline CDR1 and CDR2 sequences are SGHDN and FVKESK. The CDR3 spans 16 residues. CDR3: CASSQRVRANTGELFF. CDR3 DNA: TGTGCCAGCAGCCAGCGAGTACGCGCGAACACCGGGGAGCTGTTTTTT.

Ten or more counts support this clonotype. The CDR3 protein is CASSQGPGQGGAEAFF. The CDR3 coding sequence is TGTGCCAGCAGCCAAGGACCGGGACAAGGCGGAGCTGAAGCTTTCTTT. V gene TRBV16 combines with J gene TRBJ1-1, with D possibly TRBD1 on 6 matching bases. The V gene's germline CDR1 is KGHSY and CDR2 FQNENV. This CDR3 comprises 16 residues. V lost 2 bases to trimming and J lost 6 bases, with 19 bases between them.

This clonotype was picked up a small number of times. The chain joins TRBV6-1 to TRBJ2-1; TRBD1 matches 8 bases. This CDR3 is built from 16 residues. V dropped 7 bases and J dropped 7; count of bases not matched to a gene: 15. CDR1 and CDR2 (germline): MNHNS, SASEGT. The CDR3 sequence: CASTFQGAVGSNEQFF. In DNA, the CDR3 is TGTGCCAGCACCTTCCAGGGGGCTGTCGGGTCGAATGAGCAGTTCTTC.

The chain carries TRBV12-3 or TRBV12-4 and TRBJ1-2; a possible D gene is TRBD1 (5 bases). The CDR3 has 13 amino acids. Trimming shortened V by 6 bases and J by 4 bases, and 12 bases separated the two germline ends. The CDR3 coding sequence is TGTGCCAGCAGCCAGGGTGTCGTCTATGGCTACACCTTC. Translating gives CASSQGVVYGYTF.

This clonotype was detected many times. V usage is TRBV20-1 and J usage is TRBJ2-5, with a possible D match to TRBD1 (5 bases). CDR1 and CDR2 (germline): DFQATT, SNEGSKA (reference sequence). The V and J ends lost 6 bases and 2 bases respectively, with 13 bases between them. This CDR3 region has 13 residues. The CDR3, as DNA: TGCAGTGCGCCGCTATCAGGGCAAGAGACCCAGTACTTC. It is translated as CSAPLSGQETQYF.

This clonotype was counted at least ten times. The chain combines TRBV18 with TRBJ2-3; 7 bases agree with TRBD1. Germline CDR1 is KGHSH and CDR2 is LQKENI. The J segment lost 3 bases and the V segment lost 3 bases, leaving 6 bases of the junction unmatched. CDR3 length: 15 residues. The CDR3 spells CASSPSGTETDTQYF. In nucleotides, the CDR3 is TGTGCCAGCTCACCGTCCGGGACAGAGACAGATACGCAGTATTTT. Filled out from reference TRBV18 and TRBJ2-3, the complete variable domain reads NAGVMQNPRHLVRRRGQEARLRCSPMKGHSHVYWYRQLPEEGLKFMVYLQKENIIDESGMPKERFSAEFPKEGPSILRIQQVVRGDSAAYFCASSPSGTETDTQYFGPGTRLTVL.

The chain's CDR3 is CASSLAGEAPYNSPLHF. The CDR3 bases are TGTGCCAGCAGCTTAGCAGGGGAGGCCCCCTATAATTCACCCCTCCACTTT. The chain uses TRBV7-4 and TRBJ1-6; possible D gene TRBD1, 5 bases. CDR3 size: 17 residues. Germline assignment: CDR1 SGHVT and CDR2 SQSDAQ. V was pared by 0 bases and J by 2 bases, with 11 bases between.

The chain carries TRBV10-3 and TRBJ2-1, with D possibly TRBD1 on 6 matching bases. The V end lost 0 bases, the J end lost 10 bases, and 25 bases lay between the germline ends. The CDR3 has 18 amino acids. CDR1 is ENHRY, CDR2 SYGVKD, per germline. CDR3 nucleotide sequence: TGTGCCATCAGTGAGTCTCCCGCGAAACAGAGGGGGACGTGGGAGCAGTTCTTC. Translated, it gives CAISESPAKQRGTWEQFF.

This clonotype was detected many times. The gene calls are TRBV20-1 and TRBJ2-1, with 8 bases lining up with TRBD2. With 1 base clipped from V and 6 bases from J, the junction kept 2 bases outside the gene matches. Germline CDR1 DFQATT, CDR2 SNEGSKA (reference sequence). The CDR3 is 13 residues long. CDR3 region: CSARALAGNEQFF. The DNA for the CDR3 is TGCAGTGCTAGAGCCCTAGCGGGCAATGAGCAGTTCTTC.